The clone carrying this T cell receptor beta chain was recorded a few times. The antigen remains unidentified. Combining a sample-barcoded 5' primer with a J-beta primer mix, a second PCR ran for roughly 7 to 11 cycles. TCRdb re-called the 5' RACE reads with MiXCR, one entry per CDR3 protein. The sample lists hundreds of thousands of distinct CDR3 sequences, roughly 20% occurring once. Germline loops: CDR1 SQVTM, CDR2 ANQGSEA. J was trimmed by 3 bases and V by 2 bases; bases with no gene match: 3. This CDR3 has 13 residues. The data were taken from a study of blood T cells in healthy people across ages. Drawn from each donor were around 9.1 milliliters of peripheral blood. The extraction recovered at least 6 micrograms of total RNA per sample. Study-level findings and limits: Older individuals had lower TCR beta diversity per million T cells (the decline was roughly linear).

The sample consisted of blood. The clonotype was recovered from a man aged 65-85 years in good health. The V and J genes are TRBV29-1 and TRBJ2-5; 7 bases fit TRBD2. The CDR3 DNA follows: TGCAGCGTTGAACGCGGGAGCGAAGAGACCCAGTACTTC. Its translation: CSVERGSEETQYF.